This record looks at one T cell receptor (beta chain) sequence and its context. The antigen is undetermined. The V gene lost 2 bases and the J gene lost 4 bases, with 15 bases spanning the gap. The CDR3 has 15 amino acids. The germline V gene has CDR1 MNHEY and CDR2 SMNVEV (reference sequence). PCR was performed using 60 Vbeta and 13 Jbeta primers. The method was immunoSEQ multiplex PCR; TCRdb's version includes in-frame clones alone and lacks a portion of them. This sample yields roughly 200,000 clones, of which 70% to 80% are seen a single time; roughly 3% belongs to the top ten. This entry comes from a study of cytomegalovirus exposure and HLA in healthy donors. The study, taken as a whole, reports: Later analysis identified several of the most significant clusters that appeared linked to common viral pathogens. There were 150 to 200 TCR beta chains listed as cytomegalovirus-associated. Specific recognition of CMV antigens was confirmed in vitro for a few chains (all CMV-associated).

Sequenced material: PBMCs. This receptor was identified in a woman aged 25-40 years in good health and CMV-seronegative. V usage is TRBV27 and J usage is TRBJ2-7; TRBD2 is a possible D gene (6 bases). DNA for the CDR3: TGTGCCAGCAGTTTACGGGGGTATGTGGGATACGAGCAGTACTTC. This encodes CASSLRGYVGYEQYF.